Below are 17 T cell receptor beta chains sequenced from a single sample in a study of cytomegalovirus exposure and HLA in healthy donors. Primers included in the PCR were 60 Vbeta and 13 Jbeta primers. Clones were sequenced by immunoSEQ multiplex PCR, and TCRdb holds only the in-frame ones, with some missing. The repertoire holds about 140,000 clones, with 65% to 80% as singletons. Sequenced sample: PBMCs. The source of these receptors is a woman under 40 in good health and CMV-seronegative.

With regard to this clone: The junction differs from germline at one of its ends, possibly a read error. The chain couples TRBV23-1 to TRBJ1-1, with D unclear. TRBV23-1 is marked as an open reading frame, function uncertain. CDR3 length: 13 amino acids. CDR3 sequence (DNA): TGCGCCAGCAGTCAAGTTTTTTTTACTGAGGCTTTCTTT. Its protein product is CASSQVFFTEAFF.

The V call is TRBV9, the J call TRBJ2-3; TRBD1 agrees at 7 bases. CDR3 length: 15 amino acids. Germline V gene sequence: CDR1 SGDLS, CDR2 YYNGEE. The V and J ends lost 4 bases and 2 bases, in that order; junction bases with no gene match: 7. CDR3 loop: CASSILGTDTDTQYF. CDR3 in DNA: TGTGCCAGCAGCATCCTCGGGACAGACACAGATACGCAGTATTTT. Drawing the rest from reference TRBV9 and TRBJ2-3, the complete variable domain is DSGVTQTPKHLITATGQRVTLRCSPRSGDLSVYWYQQSLDQGLQFLIQYYNGEERAKGNILERFSAQQFPDLHSELNLSSLELGDSALYFCASSILGTDTDTQYFGPGTRLTVL.

The CDR3 nucleotides read TGTGCCAGCAGTCACCCAGGACAGGGTCCGAACACTGAAGCTTTCTTT. Amino acids: CASSHPGQGPNTEAFF. The chain is built from TRBV2 and TRBJ1-1; TRBD1 agrees at 8 bases. There are 16 residues in the CDR3. CDR1 and CDR2 (germline): SNHLY, FYNNEI. Trimming at V came to 5 bases and at J to 1 base, leaving 9 bases not matched to a gene. The variable domain in full, completed from reference TRBV2 and TRBJ1-1, reads EPEVTQTPSHQVTQMGQEVILRCVPISNHLYFYWYRQILGQKVEFLVSFYNNEISEKSEIFDDQFSVERPDGSNFTLKIRSTKLEDSAMYFCASSHPGQGPNTEAFFGQGTRLTVV.

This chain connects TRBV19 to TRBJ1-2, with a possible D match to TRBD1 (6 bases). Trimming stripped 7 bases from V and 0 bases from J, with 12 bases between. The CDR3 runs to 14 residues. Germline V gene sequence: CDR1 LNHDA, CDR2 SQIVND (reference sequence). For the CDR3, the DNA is TGTGCCAGTAAACGGACAGTGACTAACTATGGCTACACCTTC. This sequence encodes CASKRTVTNYGYTF.

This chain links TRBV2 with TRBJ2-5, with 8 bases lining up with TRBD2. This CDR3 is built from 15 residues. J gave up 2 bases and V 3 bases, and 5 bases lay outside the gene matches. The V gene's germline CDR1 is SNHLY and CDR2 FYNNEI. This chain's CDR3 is CASSEARGAQETQYF. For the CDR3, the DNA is TGTGCCAGCAGTGAGGCGCGGGGGGCACAAGAGACCCAGTACTTC.

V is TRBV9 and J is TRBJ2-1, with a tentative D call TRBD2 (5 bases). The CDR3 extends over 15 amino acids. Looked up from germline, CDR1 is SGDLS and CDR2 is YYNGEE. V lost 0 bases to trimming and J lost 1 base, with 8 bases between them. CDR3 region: CASSVGSVSYNEQFF. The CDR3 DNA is TGTGCCAGCAGCGTAGGTAGCGTATCCTACAATGAGCAGTTCTTC.

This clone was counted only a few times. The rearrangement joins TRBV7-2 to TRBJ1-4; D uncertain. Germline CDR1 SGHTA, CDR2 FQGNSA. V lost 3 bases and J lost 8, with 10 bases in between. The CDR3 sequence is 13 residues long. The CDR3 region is CASSFSLGEKLFF. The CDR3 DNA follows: TGTGCCAGCAGCTTTTCGCTCGGGGAAAAACTGTTTTTT.

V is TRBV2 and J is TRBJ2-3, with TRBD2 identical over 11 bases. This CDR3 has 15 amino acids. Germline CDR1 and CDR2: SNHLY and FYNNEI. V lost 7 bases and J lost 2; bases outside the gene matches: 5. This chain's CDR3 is CASTGTSGSTDTQYF. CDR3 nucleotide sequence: TGTGCCAGCACCGGGACTAGCGGATCCACAGATACGCAGTATTTT.

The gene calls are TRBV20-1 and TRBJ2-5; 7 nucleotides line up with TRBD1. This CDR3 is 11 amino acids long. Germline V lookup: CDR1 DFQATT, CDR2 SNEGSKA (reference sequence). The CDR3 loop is CGTAKSETQYF. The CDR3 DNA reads TGCGGGACAGCGAAGAGCGAGACCCAGTACTTC.

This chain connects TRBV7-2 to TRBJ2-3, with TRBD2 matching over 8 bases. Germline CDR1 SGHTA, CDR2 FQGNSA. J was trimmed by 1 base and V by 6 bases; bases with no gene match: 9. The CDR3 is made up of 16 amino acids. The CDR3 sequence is CASRITGTRRTDTQYF. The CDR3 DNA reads TGTGCCAGCAGAATCACCGGGACTAGGCGCACAGATACGCAGTATTTT.

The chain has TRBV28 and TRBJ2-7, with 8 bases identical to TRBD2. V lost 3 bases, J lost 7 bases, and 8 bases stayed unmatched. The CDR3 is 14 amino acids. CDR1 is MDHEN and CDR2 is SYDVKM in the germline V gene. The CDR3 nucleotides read TGTGCCAGCAGTTTCCAAGCGGGAGTGACTGAGCAGTACTTC. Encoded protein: CASSFQAGVTEQYF.

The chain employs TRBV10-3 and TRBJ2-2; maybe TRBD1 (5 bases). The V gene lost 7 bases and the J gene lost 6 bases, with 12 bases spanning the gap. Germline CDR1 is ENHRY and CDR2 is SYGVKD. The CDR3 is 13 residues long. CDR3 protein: CAINAGSAGELFF. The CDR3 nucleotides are TGTGCCATCAACGCAGGGTCCGCCGGGGAGCTGTTTTTT.

The CDR3 nucleotides read TGTGCCAGCAGCCAAGACAGGGGACAAGCTTTCTTT. Its translation: CASSQDRGQAFF. The rearrangement joins TRBV9 to TRBJ1-1; 8 bases agree with TRBD1. V gave up 4 bases and J gave up 9 bases; unmatched junction bases: 5. CDR1 and CDR2 (germline): SGDLS, YYNGEE. This CDR3 comprises 12 residues.

This CDR3 is CASSSPQGPGTEAFF. The CDR3, as DNA: TGTGCCAGCAGTTCTCCTCAGGGGCCGGGAACTGAAGCTTTCTTT. V gene TRBV6-5 combines with J gene TRBJ1-1; D is possibly TRBD1 (6 bases). V was trimmed by 4 bases and J by 5 bases, leaving 17 bases between them. Germline CDR1 MNHEY, CDR2 SVGAGI. This CDR3 contains 15 residues.

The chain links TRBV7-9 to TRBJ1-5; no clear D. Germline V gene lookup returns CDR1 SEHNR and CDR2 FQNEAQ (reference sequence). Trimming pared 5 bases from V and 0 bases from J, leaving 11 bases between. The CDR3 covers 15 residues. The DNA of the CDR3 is TGTGCCAGCAGCGCAGCAGGCAATAGCAATCAGCCCCAGCATTTT. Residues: CASSAAGNSNQPQHF.

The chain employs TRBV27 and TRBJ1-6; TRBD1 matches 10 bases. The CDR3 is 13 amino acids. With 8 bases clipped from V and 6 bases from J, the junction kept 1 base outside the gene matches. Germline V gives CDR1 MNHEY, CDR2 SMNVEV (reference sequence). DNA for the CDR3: TGTGCCAGCCGACAGGGGGCTAATTCACCCCTCCACTTT. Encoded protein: CASRQGANSPLHF.

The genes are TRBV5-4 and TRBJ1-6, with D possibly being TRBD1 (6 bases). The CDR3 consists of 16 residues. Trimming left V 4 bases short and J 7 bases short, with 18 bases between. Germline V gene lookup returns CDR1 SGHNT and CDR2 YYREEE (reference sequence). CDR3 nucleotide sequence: TGTGCCAGCAGCCCCTGGGACAATGGCGGGAATTCACCCCTCCACTTT. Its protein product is CASSPWDNGGNSPLHF.